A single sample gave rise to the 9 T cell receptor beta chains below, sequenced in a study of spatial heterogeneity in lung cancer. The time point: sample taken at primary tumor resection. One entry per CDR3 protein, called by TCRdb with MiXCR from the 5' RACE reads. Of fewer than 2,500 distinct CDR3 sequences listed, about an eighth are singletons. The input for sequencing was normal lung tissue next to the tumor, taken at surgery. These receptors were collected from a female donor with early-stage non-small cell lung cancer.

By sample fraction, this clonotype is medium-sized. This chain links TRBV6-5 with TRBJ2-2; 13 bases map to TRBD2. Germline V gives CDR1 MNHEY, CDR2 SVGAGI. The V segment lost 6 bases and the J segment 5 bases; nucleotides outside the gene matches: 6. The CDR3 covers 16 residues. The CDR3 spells CASSQGLAGKTGELFF. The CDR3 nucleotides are TGTGCCAGCAGCCAGGGACTAGCGGGGAAGACCGGGGAGCTGTTTTTT.

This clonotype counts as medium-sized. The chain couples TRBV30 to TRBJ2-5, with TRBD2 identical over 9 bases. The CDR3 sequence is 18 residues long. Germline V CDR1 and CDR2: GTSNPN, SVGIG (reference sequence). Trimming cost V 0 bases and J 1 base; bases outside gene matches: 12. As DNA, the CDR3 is TGTGCCTGGAGTGTACCGCGGGGGGGAATTCGTTCCCAAGAGACCCAGTACTTC. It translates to CAWSVPRGGIRSQETQYF.

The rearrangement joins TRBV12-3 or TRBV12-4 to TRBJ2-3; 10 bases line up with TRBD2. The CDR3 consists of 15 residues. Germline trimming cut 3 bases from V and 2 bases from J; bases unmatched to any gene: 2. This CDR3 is CASSFSGGPTDTQYF. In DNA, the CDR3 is TGTGCCAGCAGTTTTAGCGGGGGGCCCACAGATACGCAGTATTTT.

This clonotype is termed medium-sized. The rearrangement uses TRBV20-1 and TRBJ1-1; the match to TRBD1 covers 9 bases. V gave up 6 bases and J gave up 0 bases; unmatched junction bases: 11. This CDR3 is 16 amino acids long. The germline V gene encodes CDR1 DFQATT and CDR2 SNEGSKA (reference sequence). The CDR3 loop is CSANDRGITMNTEAFF. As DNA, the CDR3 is TGCAGTGCAAACGACAGGGGGATTACTATGAACACTGAAGCTTTCTTT.

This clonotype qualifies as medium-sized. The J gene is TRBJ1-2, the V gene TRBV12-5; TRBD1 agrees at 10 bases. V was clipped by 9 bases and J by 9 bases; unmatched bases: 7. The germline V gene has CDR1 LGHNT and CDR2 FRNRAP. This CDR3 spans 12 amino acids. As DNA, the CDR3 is TGTGCTAGCCTGGGGACAGGGGACAGCTACACCTTC. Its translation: CASLGTGDSYTF.

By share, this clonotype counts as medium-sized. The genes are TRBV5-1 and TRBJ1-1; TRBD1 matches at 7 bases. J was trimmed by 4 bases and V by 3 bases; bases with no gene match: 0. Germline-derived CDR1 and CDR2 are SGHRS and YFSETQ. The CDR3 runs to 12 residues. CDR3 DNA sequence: TGCGCCAGCAGCTCAGGGGGCACTGAAGCTTTCTTT. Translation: CASSSGGTEAFF.

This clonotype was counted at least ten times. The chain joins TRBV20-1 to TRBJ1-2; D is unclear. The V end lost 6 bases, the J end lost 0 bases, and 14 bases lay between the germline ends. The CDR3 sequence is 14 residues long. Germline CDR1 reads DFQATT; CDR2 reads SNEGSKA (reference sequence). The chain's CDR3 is CSAADILSNYGYTF. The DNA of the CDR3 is TGCAGTGCCGCCGACATTCTCTCTAACTATGGCTACACCTTC.

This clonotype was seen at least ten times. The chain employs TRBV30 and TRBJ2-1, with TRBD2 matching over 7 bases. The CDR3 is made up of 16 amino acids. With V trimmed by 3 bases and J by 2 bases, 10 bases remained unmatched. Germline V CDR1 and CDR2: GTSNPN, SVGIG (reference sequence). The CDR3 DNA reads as TGTGCCTGGAGAGCGATTGGGCGGGGGACCTACAATGAGCAGTTCTTC. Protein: CAWRAIGRGTYNEQFF. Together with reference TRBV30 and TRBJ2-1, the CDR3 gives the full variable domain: SQTIHQWPATLVQPVGSPLSLECTVEGTSNPNLYWYRQAAGRGLQLLFYSVGIGQISSEVPQNLSASRPQDRQFILSSKKLLLSDSGFYLCAWRAIGRGTYNEQFFGPGTRLTVL.

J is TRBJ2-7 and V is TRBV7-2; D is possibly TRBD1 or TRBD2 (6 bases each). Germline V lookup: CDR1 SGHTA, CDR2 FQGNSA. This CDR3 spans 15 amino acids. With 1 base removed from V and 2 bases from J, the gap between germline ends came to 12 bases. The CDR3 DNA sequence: TGTGCCAGCAGCTTAGGACAAGGGGGGACCTACGAGCAGTACGTC. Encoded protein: CASSLGQGGTYEQYV.